This paragraph covers one TCR beta chain sequence. The antigen remains undetermined. The data were taken from a study of T cells after posttransplantation cyclophosphamide. Study observations and caveats: Recipient CMV seropositivity and CMV reactivation strongly tracked TRB clonality. Tissue-infiltrating T cells from skin or gut overlapped little with blood T cells. Donor CD8+ memory clones often dominated recipient blood repertoires at later times.

TCRdb keeps only in-frame clones here, not all; method: immunoSEQ multiplex PCR. The sample includes fewer than 30,000 clones, more than 75% of them seen just once. Germline assignment: CDR1 SGHAT and CDR2 FQNNGV. Trimming stripped 1 base from V and 3 bases from J, with 13 bases between. The CDR3 runs to 15 residues. The TCR was taken from an older woman with a blood cancer, CMV-positive, and with a related stem cell donor. Sequencing was carried out using PBMCs. The chain carries TRBV11-2 and TRBJ2-7, with D unclear. CDR3 residues: CASSLGPSASYEQYF. As DNA, the CDR3 is TGTGCCAGCAGCTTAGGCCCCAGCGCTAGCTACGAGCAGTACTTC.